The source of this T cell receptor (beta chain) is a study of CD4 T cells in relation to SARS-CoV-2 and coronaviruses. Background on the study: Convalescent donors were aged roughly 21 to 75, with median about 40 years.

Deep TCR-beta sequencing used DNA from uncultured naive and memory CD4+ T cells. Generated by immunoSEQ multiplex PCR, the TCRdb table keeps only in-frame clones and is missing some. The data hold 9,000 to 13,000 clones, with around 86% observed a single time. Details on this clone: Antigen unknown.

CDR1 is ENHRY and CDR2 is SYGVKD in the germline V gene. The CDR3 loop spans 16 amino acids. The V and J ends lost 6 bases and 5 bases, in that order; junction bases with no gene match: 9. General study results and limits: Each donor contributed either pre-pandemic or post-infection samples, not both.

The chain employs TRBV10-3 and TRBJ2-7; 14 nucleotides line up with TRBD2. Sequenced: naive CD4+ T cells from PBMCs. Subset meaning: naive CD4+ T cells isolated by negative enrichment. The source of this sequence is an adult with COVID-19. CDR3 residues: CAISRTSGGSTDEQYF. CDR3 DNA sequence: TGTGCCATCAGCCGGACTAGCGGGGGGAGTACCGACGAGCAGTACTTC.